Following are 18 T cell receptor beta chains from one sample sequenced in a study of blood T cell repertoires in COVID-19. The protocol was immunoSEQ multiplex PCR, while the TCRdb copy is restricted to in-frame clones and leaves out a portion. The sample contains approximately 250,000 clones, 84% of which appear only once. The specimen was peripheral blood. The receptors shown here come from a man in his forties who had recovered from COVID-19.

V gene TRBV29-1 combines with J gene TRBJ2-5, with no clear D. Between the trimmed V and J ends, which lost 1 base and 1 base, there was a span of 7 bases. CDR3 length: 13 residues. Germline V gene sequence: CDR1 SQVTM, CDR2 ANQGSEA. The CDR3 protein is CSVEARSQETQYF. DNA for the CDR3: TGCAGCGTTGAAGCTAGATCCCAAGAGACCCAGTACTTC.

In its sample, this clone was seen once. V gene TRBV9 combines with J gene TRBJ2-3; 10 bases are shared with TRBD2. This CDR3 has 16 residues. The ends lost 2 bases at V and 3 bases at J; junction bases unmatched: 6. The V gene's germline CDR1 is SGDLS and CDR2 YYNGEE. DNA of the CDR3: TGTGCCAGCAGCGTTAGGGCTAGCGGGAGAACAGATACGCAGTATTTT. Amino acid sequence: CASSVRASGRTDTQYF.

J is TRBJ2-3 and V is TRBV27; the D gene is possibly TRBD1 (5 bases). V was trimmed by 4 bases and J by 4 bases, leaving 12 bases between them. The CDR3 consists of 14 residues. Germline CDR1 is MNHEY and CDR2 is SMNVEV (reference sequence). CDR3 region: CASSSRVSADTQYF. The DNA of the CDR3 is TGTGCCAGCAGTTCCAGGGTTTCCGCAGATACGCAGTATTTT.

V gene TRBV6-5 combines with J gene TRBJ2-7; maybe TRBD1 (6 bases). The CDR3 runs to 12 residues. V lost 9 bases to trimming and J lost 2 bases, with 11 bases between them. Looked up from germline, CDR1 is MNHEY and CDR2 is SVGAGI. CDR3 sequence (DNA): TGTGCCAGAGTAGGACAGCCCTACGAGCAGTACTTC. It specifies CARVGQPYEQYF.

This chain links TRBV5-1 with TRBJ2-1; D perhaps matches TRBD2 (6 bases). The germline gives CDR1 SGHRS, CDR2 YFSETQ. CDR3 size: 13 residues. Trimming pared 4 bases from V and 10 bases from J, leaving 15 bases between. CDR3 sequence reads: CASSHPAGQEQFF. The CDR3 bases are TGCGCCAGCAGCCACCCCGCGGGGCAGGAGCAGTTCTTC.

This chain uses TRBV6-6 with TRBJ1-1, with D possibly matching TRBD1 (6 bases). The germline CDR1 and CDR2 sequences are MNHNY and SVGAGI (reference sequence). V shed 8 bases and J shed 2 bases, with 15 bases lying between them. The length of the CDR3 is 14 residues. CDR3 DNA: TGTGCCAGCTGGAACAGGGTATTAAACACTGAAGCTTTCTTT. Translated: CASWNRVLNTEAFF.

The chain combines TRBV19 with TRBJ2-7; 7 bases line up with TRBD1. V lost 3 bases, J lost 1 base, and 6 bases stayed unmatched. The CDR3 extends over 15 amino acids. Germline V CDR1 and CDR2: LNHDA, SQIVND (reference sequence). The CDR3 DNA sequence: TGTGCCAGTAGTATTGGGACAGTGGGTTCCTACGAGCAGTACTTC. Protein sequence: CASSIGTVGSYEQYF.

The chain combines TRBV19 with TRBJ1-6; D is uncertain. Germline V gene data show CDR1 as LNHDA and CDR2 as SQIVND (reference sequence). The germline V and J ends were trimmed by 3 bases and 9 bases, with 12 bases remaining between them. The CDR3 has 14 residues. This chain's CDR3 is CASSIGGPVSPLHF. CDR3 DNA: TGTGCCAGTAGTATCGGAGGTCCCGTTTCACCCCTCCACTTT.

This clone appeared a few times. The chain employs TRBV5-4 and TRBJ1-5, with 8 nucleotides matching TRBD1. Losses at the gene ends were 4 bases for V and 4 bases for J; bases not matched to a gene: 4. The germline gives CDR1 SGHNT, CDR2 YYREEE (reference sequence). The CDR3 totals 14 residues. In DNA form, the CDR3 reads TGTGCCAGCAGCCAGGACAGGGCGAATCAGCCCCAGCATTTT. Translating it yields CASSQDRANQPQHF.

The genes are TRBV11-2 and TRBJ1-2; tentative D call: TRBD1 (5 bases). Germline CDR1 is SGHAT and CDR2 is FQNNGV. V lost 5 bases and J 3 bases, leaving 19 bases between the germline ends. The CDR3 is made up of 16 amino acids. The CDR3 loop reads CASSPVVGAIHYGYTF. In DNA form, the CDR3 reads TGTGCCAGCAGCCCCGTTGTAGGGGCAATTCACTATGGCTACACCTTC.

V and J are TRBV5-4 and TRBJ1-2; D gene unclear. Germline V lookup: CDR1 SGHNT, CDR2 YYREEE (reference sequence). CDR3 length equals 14 residues. Trimming removed 4 bases at V and 3 bases at J, with 13 bases between. The CDR3 is CASSPTVRDYGYTF. Here the CDR3 DNA reads TGTGCCAGCAGCCCGACCGTGCGGGACTATGGCTACACCTTC.

The chain uses TRBV13 and TRBJ2-7; 8 bases fit TRBD1. V dropped 7 bases and J dropped 2; count of bases not matched to a gene: 4. Looked up from germline, CDR1 is PRHDT and CDR2 is FYEKMQ (reference sequence). The CDR3 length is 13 residues. The CDR3 DNA reads as TGTGCCAGCACCCAACAGGGGGCCTACGAGCAGTACTTC. The encoded protein is CASTQQGAYEQYF.

The V and J genes are TRBV19 and TRBJ2-7, with 10 nucleotides matching TRBD2. CDR1 is LNHDA and CDR2 is SQIVND in the germline V gene (reference sequence). This CDR3 spans 17 amino acids. The J segment lost 0 bases and the V segment lost 3 bases, leaving 8 bases of the junction unmatched. As DNA, the CDR3 is TGTGCCAGTAGTATTTGGGGGACTAGCGAAAGCTCCTACGAGCAGTACTTC. Residues: CASSIWGTSESSYEQYF.

The V and J genes are TRBV19 and TRBJ1-5; weak D call: TRBD1 (6 bases). The CDR3 totals 15 residues. V was shortened by 5 bases and J by 3 bases, with 14 bases between the two germline ends. Germline V gene data show CDR1 as LNHDA and CDR2 as SQIVND (reference sequence). For the CDR3, the DNA is TGTGCCAGTAGTTTCCGCGACAGGCCCAATCAGCCCCAGCATTTT. Encoded protein: CASSFRDRPNQPQHF.

J is TRBJ2-3 and V is TRBV21-1; TRBD2 is taken as the D call from the table, unchecked against the DNA. TRBV21-1 is tagged as a pseudogene. There are 17 residues in the CDR3. CDR3 in amino acids: CASSKGTTSGDTDTQYF. CDR3 sequence (DNA): TGTGCCAGCAGCAAGGGGACGACTAGCGGGGACACAGATACGCAGTATTTT.

This clone was detected only once. The genes are TRBV4-2 and TRBJ1-1; D ambiguous. V dropped 8 bases and J dropped 4 bases, with 8 bases sitting between them. The CDR3 spans 11 residues. CDR1 and CDR2 (germline): LGHNA, YNFKEQ. CDR3 DNA sequence: TGTGCCAGCTTAAGAGGCACTGAAGCTTTCTTT. This sequence encodes CASLRGTEAFF.

This clone showed up just once. The V and J genes are TRBV6-5 and TRBJ1-1; D is undetermined. Germline-derived CDR1 and CDR2 are MNHEY and SVGAGI. V gave up 5 bases and J gave up 5 bases, with 12 bases separating them. The CDR3 totals 13 residues. The CDR3 DNA reads as TGTGCCAGCAGTCCCGGCCCCGGGACTGAAGCTTTCTTT. This translates into CASSPGPGTEAFF.

This CDR3 is CSVDAGQGIGQETQYF. As DNA, the CDR3 is TGCAGCGTTGATGCGGGACAGGGGATAGGCCAAGAGACCCAGTACTTC. V is TRBV29-1 and J is TRBJ2-5, with 10 bases fitting TRBD1. Germline V gene sequence: CDR1 SQVTM, CDR2 ANQGSEA. J was trimmed by 1 base and V by 3 bases; bases with no gene match: 8. The CDR3 covers 16 residues.